Sequencing of this T cell receptor beta chain was carried out in a study of CD8 T cells in Susac syndrome. Turning to the study itself: The sequenced Susac syndrome patients included six who had clinically active disease and about 8 who were in remission. Study-wide results and limits: Susac-specific public clones were found in total CD8+ and CD8+ TEMRA repertoires, numbering some 17 and five, respectively.

RNA totalling about 0.45 to 1 ug underwent reverse transcription with random hexamers. Across 54 Vbeta and 13 Jbeta, immunoSEQ multiplex PCR amplified TCR beta CDR3. TCRdb itself ran the immunoSEQ multiplex PCR reads through MiXCR, one entry per CDR3 protein. Counted here are 100,000 or so distinct CDR3 sequences, approximately 95% occurring once; the ten biggest clones make up more than 0.3%. Definite or probable Susac syndrome was diagnosed using recently defined diagnostic criteria. Details on this clonotype: Its antigen is unidentified.

Germline CDR1 reads SEHNR; CDR2 reads FQNEAQ (reference sequence). The V and J ends lost 2 bases and 4 bases, in that order; junction bases with no gene match: 4. CDR3 length: 16 amino acids. The specimen sequenced was CD8+ T cells from PBMCs. V and J are TRBV7-9 and TRBJ2-2, with TRBD1 matching 10 bases. This sequence originates from a human donor with Susac syndrome. Here the CDR3 reads CASSLPGQGPTGELFF. CDR3 DNA: TGTGCCAGCAGCTTACCGGGACAGGGGCCCACCGGGGAGCTGTTTTTT.